The next 12 T cell receptor beta chains were all read from a single sample in a study of tumor-infiltrating lymphocytes in primary liver carcinoma. For each extraction, RNA and DNA were obtained together from around 20-30 mg of unsorted bulk tissue. TCR beta cDNA was prepared out of around 460 ng total RNA by means of a constant-region primer. Generation of the TCR beta libraries relied on three nested multiplex PCR rounds using slightly modified ARM-PCR. Primers for the first two PCR rounds were TRBV1-TRBV30 forward primers and a C-beta reverse primer (approximately 10 cycles per round). TCRdb reprocessed the multiplex PCR reads with MiXCR, giving one entry per CDR3 protein. This table holds about 78,000 distinct CDR3 sequences, 71% found once. The sample comprised liver tumor tissue from sampling region 4. The subset: tumor region T4, right-lateral pole. These receptors all come from a woman in her sixties or seventies with primary liver carcinoma and hepatitis B virus infection.

This clonotype was counted ten times or more. The chain links TRBV30 to TRBJ2-3, with D maybe TRBD1 (6 bases). CDR1 is GTSNPN, CDR2 SVGIG, per germline (reference sequence). The length of the CDR3 is 14 residues. V lost 4 bases to trimming and J lost 14 bases, with 25 bases between them. The CDR3 sequence: CAWINKNGAGERYF. CDR3 bases: TGTGCCTGGATTAACAAAAATGGGGCAGGGGAAAGGTATTTT.

This clonotype was observed a handful of times. The chain joins TRBV15 to TRBJ2-4; D might be TRBD1 (6 bases). The CDR3 contains 17 residues. Trimming removed 1 base at V and 0 bases at J, with 13 bases between. Germline CDR1 and CDR2: LNHNV and YYDKDF (reference sequence). The CDR3: CATSRADSGLAKNIQYF. The CDR3 DNA reads TGTGCCACCAGCAGAGCGGACAGTGGGCTAGCCAAAAACATTCAGTACTTC.

The sample holds one count of this clonotype. A much bigger clone sits one base away, suggesting this may be a read error. This chain connects TRBV5-1 to TRBJ1-2; tentatively, D is TRBD1 (6 bases). The CDR3 extends over 16 amino acids. The germline CDR1 and CDR2 sequences are SGHRS and YFSETQ. The V end lost 4 bases, the J end lost 1 base, and 17 bases lay between the germline ends. In DNA form, the CDR3 reads TGCGCCAGCAGCCAGATCGGGGGGCCAGGTAACTATGGCTACACCTTC. The encoded protein is CASSQIGGPGNYGYTF. The full variable domain, with the rest looked up from reference TRBV5-1 and TRBJ1-2, is KAGVTQTPRYLIKTRGQQVTLSCSPISGHRSVSWYQQTPGQGLQFLFEYFSETQRNKGNFPGRFSGRQFSNSRSEMNVSTLELGDSALYLCASSQIGGPGNYGYTFGSGTRLTVV.

The V call is TRBV29-1, the J call TRBJ2-1; TRBD2 agrees at 7 bases. From germline, CDR1 is SQVTM and CDR2 ANQGSEA. This CDR3 region has 14 residues. Here the CDR3 reads CGGKRGSSYNEQFF. The CDR3, as DNA: TGCGGCGGTAAGCGGGGCAGCTCCTACAATGAGCAGTTCTTC.

About this clonotype: This likely comes from a read error, as the CDR3 has no conserved phenylalanine or tryptophan at its end. V usage is TRBV19 and J usage is TRBJ1-5; D gene uncertain. Germline-derived CDR1 and CDR2 are LNHDA and SQIVND (reference sequence). The V end was cut by 0 bases, the J end by 2 bases, with 8 bases between. The CDR3 consists of 15 residues. The CDR3 loop is CASSIDSRGNQPQHL. CDR3 coding DNA: TGTGCCAGTAGTATAGACAGCCGGGGCAATCAGCCCCAGCATCTT.

Comment on this clonotype: No conserved phenylalanine or tryptophan ends this CDR3, so it is likely a read error. The chain employs TRBV11-2 and TRBJ2-7; 8 bases match TRBD2. The length of the CDR3 is 16 residues. Germline lookup yields CDR1 SGHAT and CDR2 FQNNGV. With 4 bases clipped from V and 7 bases from J, the junction kept 15 bases outside the gene matches. CDR3 loop: CASSYGGRTSRSEQYI. In DNA form, the CDR3 reads TGTGCCAGCAGCTACGGCGGGAGGACCTCGAGAAGTGAGCAGTACATC.

A note on this clonotype: This may stem from a read error, because a much larger clone lies one nucleotide away. This sequence joins TRBV7-9 and TRBJ1-2, with 7 bases aligning to TRBD1. The length of the CDR3 is 14 residues. Germline V lookup: CDR1 SEHNR, CDR2 FQNEAQ (reference sequence). The CDR3 bases are TGTGCCAGCAGCCCCCCGGGACAGTACTATGACTACACCTTC. This gives the protein CASSPPGQYYDYTF. Variable domain in full (rest from reference TRBV7-9 and TRBJ1-2): DTGVSQNPRHKITKRGQNVTFRCDPISEHNRLYWYRQTLGQGPEFLTYFQNEAQLEKSRLLSDRFSAERPKGSFSTLEIQRTEQGDSAMYLCASSPPGQYYDYTFGSGTRLTVV.

About this clonotype: A clone one base away is much larger, so this may be a read error. CDR3 sequence (DNA): TGTGTCAGCAGTTACTCGCCGGGACAGGGCACCGGGGAGCTGTTTTTT. Its protein is CVSSYSPGQGTGELFF. The chain employs TRBV6-2 or TRBV6-3 and TRBJ2-2; 9 positions agree with TRBD1. The CDR3 is made up of 16 amino acids. CDR1 MNHEY and CDR2 SVGEGT come from the germline V gene.

The CDR3 is CASTKHGLAGTNEQFF. CDR3 nucleotide sequence: TGTGCCAGCACCAAACATGGACTAGCGGGAACCAACGAGCAGTTCTTC. This chain connects TRBV4-2 to TRBJ2-1; 12 bases agree with TRBD2. The CDR3 runs to 16 residues. Germline CDR1 and CDR2: LGHNA and YNFKEQ. V shed 7 bases, J shed 10 bases, and the junction held 14 bases outside the gene matches.

As concerns this clonotype: A read error is possible here, since a much larger clone lies one base away. V gene TRBV28 combines with J gene TRBJ1-4; TRBD1 matches 10 bases. This CDR3 comprises 15 residues. The germline V gene encodes CDR1 MDHEN and CDR2 SYDVKM. CDR3 sequence: CDSSGWTGGIEKLFF. As DNA, the CDR3 is TGTGACAGCAGTGGATGGACAGGGGGAATTGAAAAACTGTTTTTT.

As for this clonotype: The CDR3 does not end in the conserved phenylalanine or tryptophan, so this is likely a read error. The chain recombines TRBV29-1 with TRBJ2-2; 9 positions match TRBD2. Germline trimming cut 6 bases from V and 2 bases from J; bases unmatched to any gene: 4. Germline lookup yields CDR1 SQVTM and CDR2 ANQGSEA. This CDR3 has 14 amino acids. The CDR3 DNA follows: TGCAGCGTAGGACTAGCGTTAAACACCGGGGAGCTGTTTCTT. It codes for CSVGLALNTGELFL.

This clonotype has only one observation. A read error may account for a junction end that differs from germline. This sequence joins TRBV11-2 and TRBJ2-1; 7 bases line up with TRBD2. The CDR3 consists of 17 residues. Germline V lookup: CDR1 SGHAT, CDR2 FQNNGV. CDR3: CAGSLGQVVGGPKEQFF. The DNA of the CDR3 is TGTGCCGGCAGCTTAGGTCAGGTAGTGGGAGGGCCGAAAGAGCAGTTCTTC.